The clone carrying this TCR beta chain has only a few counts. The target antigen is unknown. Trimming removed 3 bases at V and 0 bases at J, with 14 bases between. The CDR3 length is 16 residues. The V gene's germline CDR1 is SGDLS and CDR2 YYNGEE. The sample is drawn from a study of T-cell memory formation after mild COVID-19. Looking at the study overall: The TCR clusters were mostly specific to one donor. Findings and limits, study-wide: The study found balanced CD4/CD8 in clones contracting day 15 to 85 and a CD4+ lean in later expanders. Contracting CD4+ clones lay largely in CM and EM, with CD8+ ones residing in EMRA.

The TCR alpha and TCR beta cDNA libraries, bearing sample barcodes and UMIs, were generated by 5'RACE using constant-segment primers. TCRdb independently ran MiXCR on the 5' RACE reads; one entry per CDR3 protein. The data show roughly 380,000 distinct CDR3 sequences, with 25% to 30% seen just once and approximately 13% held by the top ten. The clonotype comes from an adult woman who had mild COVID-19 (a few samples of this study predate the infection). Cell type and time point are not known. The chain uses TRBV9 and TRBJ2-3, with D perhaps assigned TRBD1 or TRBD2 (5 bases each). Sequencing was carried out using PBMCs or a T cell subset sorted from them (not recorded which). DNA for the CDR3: TGTGCCAGCAGCGCTCTCGCCGGGGCTAGCACAGATACGCAGTATTTT. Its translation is CASSALAGASTDTQYF. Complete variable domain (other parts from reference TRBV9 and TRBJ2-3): DSGVTQTPKHLITATGQRVTLRCSPRSGDLSVYWYQQSLDQGLQFLIQYYNGEERAKGNILERFSAQQFPDLHSELNLSSLELGDSALYFCASSALAGASTDTQYFGPGTRLTVL.